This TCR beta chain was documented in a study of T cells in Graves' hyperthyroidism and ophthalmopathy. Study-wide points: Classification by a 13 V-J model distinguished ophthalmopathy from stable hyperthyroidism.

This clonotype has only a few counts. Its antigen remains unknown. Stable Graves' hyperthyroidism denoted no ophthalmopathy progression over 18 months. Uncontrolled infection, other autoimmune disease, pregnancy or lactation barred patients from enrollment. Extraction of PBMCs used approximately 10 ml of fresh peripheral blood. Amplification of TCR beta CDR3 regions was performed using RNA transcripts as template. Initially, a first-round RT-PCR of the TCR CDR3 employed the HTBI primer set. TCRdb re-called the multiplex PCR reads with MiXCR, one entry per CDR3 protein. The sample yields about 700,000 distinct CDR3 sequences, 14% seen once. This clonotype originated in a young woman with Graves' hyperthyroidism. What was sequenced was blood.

The CDR3 sequence: CASSQQFWEQYF. Written as DNA, the CDR3 is TGTGCCAGCAGTCAACAGTTTTGGGAGCAGTACTTC. The chain has TRBV6-2 or TRBV6-3 and TRBJ2-7; D is undetermined. V dropped 5 bases and J dropped 7 bases, with 12 bases sitting between them. This CDR3 contains 12 residues. Germline V CDR1 and CDR2: MNHEY, SVGEGT.